One and the same sample provided the 21 T cell receptor beta chains below, sequenced in a study of T-cell memory formation after mild COVID-19. TCRdb recomputed calls from the 5' RACE reads with MiXCR, one row per CDR3 protein. Of some 250,000 distinct CDR3 sequences in the sample, roughly a tenth are singletons; the top ten hold around a fifth. What was sequenced was PBMCs or a T cell subset sorted from them (not recorded which). These receptors all stem from a man between 18 and 35 years old who had mild COVID-19 (a few samples of this study predate the infection). Cell type and time point are not known.

This clonotype turned up a few times. This sequence joins TRBV7-2 and TRBJ1-3; D gene ambiguous. The germline V gene encodes CDR1 SGHTA and CDR2 FQGNSA. V dropped 4 bases and J dropped 0 bases, with 7 bases sitting between them. The CDR3 covers 14 residues. The CDR3 nucleotides are TGTGCCAGCAGCTCCCAAATCTCTGGAAACACCATATATTTT. It codes for CASSSQISGNTIYF.

This chain connects TRBV27 to TRBJ2-1, with D possibly being TRBD1 or TRBD2 (5 bases each). Germline V CDR1 and CDR2: MNHEY, SMNVEV (reference sequence). Deletions cut 6 bases from V and 6 bases from J, with 15 bases between. The CDR3 extends over 14 amino acids. Here the CDR3 DNA reads TGTGCCAGCAGACCCGGGACCGAGGGCAATGAGCAGTTCTTC. It encodes CASRPGTEGNEQFF.

This clonotype has at least ten counts. V gene TRBV5-5 combines with J gene TRBJ2-5; 10 nucleotides match TRBD1. V lost 4 bases, J lost 5 bases, and 8 bases stayed unmatched. Germline CDR1 reads SGHKS; CDR2 reads YYEKEE (reference sequence). This CDR3 spans 15 amino acids. The CDR3 DNA is TGTGCCAGCAGCACGGGACAGGGGTACCGGGAGACCCAGTACTTC. The encoded protein is CASSTGQGYRETQYF.

This clonotype was seen a few times. The rearrangement uses TRBV12-3 or TRBV12-4 and TRBJ2-3; D might be TRBD2 (6 bases). The CDR3 consists of 14 residues. Trimming removed 6 bases at V and 8 bases at J, with 18 bases between. The DNA of the CDR3 is TGTGCCAGCAGCCCACTAGCAGGGATAGGTACGCAGTATTTT. It yields the protein CASSPLAGIGTQYF.

At least ten counts were recorded for this clonotype. The CDR3 sequence is CASSFERGFTMQYF. In DNA form, the CDR3 reads TGTGCCAGCAGCTTCGAGAGGGGATTTACGATGCAGTACTTC. The V gene is TRBV7-2, the J gene TRBJ2-7; D tentatively reads TRBD1 or TRBD2 (5 bases each). Germline assignment: CDR1 SGHTA and CDR2 FQGNSA. V was pared by 3 bases and J by 9 bases, with 18 bases between. The CDR3 sequence is 14 residues long.

This clonotype has a handful of counts. The chain employs TRBV6-2 or TRBV6-3 and TRBJ1-6, with D possibly TRBD1 on 5 matching bases. CDR3 length equals 16 residues. V lost 6 bases, J lost 7 bases, and 19 bases lay in between. Germline V gives CDR1 MNHEY, CDR2 SVGEGT. CDR3 sequence reads: CASSRNSGTGNSPLHF. The CDR3 nucleotides are TGTGCCAGCAGCCGAAACTCCGGGACGGGGAATTCACCCCTCCACTTT.

This clonotype was seen repeatedly, ten times or more. The chain employs TRBV7-2 and TRBJ1-3; D not certain. Germline loops: CDR1 SGHTA, CDR2 FQGNSA. Between the trimmed V and J ends, which lost 5 bases and 0 bases, there was a span of 20 bases. The CDR3 is 18 residues long. CDR3 DNA: TGTGCCAGCAGCCGGGCCCTAGCGTCGCCGTCCTCTGGAAACACCATATATTTT. Amino acids: CASSRALASPSSGNTIYF.

V usage is TRBV5-8 and J usage is TRBJ1-5, with no clear D. Trimming shortened V by 3 bases and J by 6 bases, and 10 bases separated the two germline ends. The germline gives CDR1 SGHTS, CDR2 YDEGEE. The CDR3 contains 13 residues. This chain's CDR3 is CASSSRTGQPQHF. As DNA, the CDR3 is TGTGCCAGCAGCTCGCGGACGGGTCAGCCCCAGCATTTT.

There are a few counts of this clonotype. The CDR3 region is CASKTPPGQKETQYF. CDR3 nucleotide sequence: TGTGCCAGCAAGACACCCCCAGGGCAGAAAGAGACCCAGTACTTC. The V call is TRBV2, the J call TRBJ2-5, with D possibly TRBD1 on 5 matching bases. Germline CDR1 SNHLY, CDR2 FYNNEI. The V end lost 7 bases, the J end lost 3 bases, and 18 bases lay between the germline ends. This CDR3 is built from 15 residues.

The chain is built from TRBV5-1 and TRBJ2-7, with D possibly being TRBD1 (6 bases). The V gene's germline CDR1 is SGHRS and CDR2 YFSETQ. This CDR3 has 15 amino acids. The germline V and J ends were trimmed by 2 bases and 5 bases, with 17 bases remaining between them. CDR3 nucleotides: TGCGCCAGCAGCTTTTGGGCAGGGGTCGTGCACGAGCAGTACTTC. It translates to CASSFWAGVVHEQYF.

This chain connects TRBV2 to TRBJ2-4; 7 nucleotides match TRBD1. The V segment lost 6 bases and the J segment 0 bases; nucleotides outside the gene matches: 5. The CDR3 consists of 15 residues. Germline loops: CDR1 SNHLY, CDR2 FYNNEI. The CDR3 spells CASRGTVQAKNIQYF. The CDR3 DNA reads TGTGCCAGCAGGGGGACAGTCCAAGCCAAAAACATTCAGTACTTC.

This clonotype was seen more than once but under ten times. CDR3 sequence reads: CASSFGQGIGYTF. The CDR3 DNA reads as TGTGCCAGCAGCTTCGGACAGGGGATCGGCTACACCTTC. The chain has TRBV7-3 and TRBJ1-2; 9 bases agree with TRBD1. Germline trimming cut 3 bases from V and 8 bases from J; bases unmatched to any gene: 4. The CDR3 runs to 13 residues. CDR1 and CDR2 (germline): SGHTA, FQGTGA.

Only a few counts were recorded for this clonotype. The J gene is TRBJ1-1, the V gene TRBV11-2; no reliable D call. V was shortened by 1 base and J by 3 bases, with 18 bases between the two germline ends. Germline V gene lookup returns CDR1 SGHAT and CDR2 FQNNGV. The CDR3 has 17 residues. The CDR3 DNA is TGTGCCAGCAGCTTAGTGACCTTTGAGGAACGGGACACTGAAGCTTTCTTT. Protein: CASSLVTFEERDTEAFF.

There are a few counts of this clonotype. The rearrangement links TRBV20-1 to TRBJ2-4, with D possibly TRBD2 on 6 matching bases. Deletions cut 4 bases from V and 0 bases from J, with 13 bases between. CDR3 size: 15 residues. Per the germline V gene, CDR1 is DFQATT and CDR2 is SNEGSKA (reference sequence). The CDR3: CSAKAGTLAKNIQYF. CDR3 DNA: TGCAGTGCTAAGGCCGGGACTTTAGCCAAAAACATTCAGTACTTC.

This clonotype has just a few counts. The chain joins TRBV20-1 to TRBJ1-3; D is undetermined. Trimming pared 6 bases from V and 0 bases from J, leaving 6 bases between. The CDR3 loop spans 12 amino acids. Germline V CDR1 and CDR2: DFQATT, SNEGSKA (reference sequence). The CDR3 region has the DNA TGCAGTGCCCTTAGCTCTGGAAACACCATATATTTT. Translated: CSALSSGNTIYF.

This sequence joins TRBV6-5 and TRBJ2-7; D is possibly TRBD2 (5 bases). Germline V gene sequence: CDR1 MNHEY, CDR2 SVGAGI. The CDR3 consists of 15 residues. With 6 bases removed from V and 5 bases from J, the gap between germline ends came to 20 bases. The CDR3 DNA follows: TGTGCCAGCAGCCTTACGGGAACATTGTCAGACGAGCAGTACGTC. Protein product: CASSLTGTLSDEQYV.

This clonotype has a handful of counts. The chain combines TRBV5-1 with TRBJ2-1, with 8 bases identical to TRBD1. CDR1 is SGHRS, CDR2 YFSETQ, per germline. The V segment lost 1 base and the J segment 3 bases; nucleotides outside the gene matches: 6. The CDR3 extends over 16 amino acids. CDR3 sequence: CASSLRGTGFYNEQFF. The DNA for the CDR3 is TGCGCCAGCAGCTTGAGGGGGACAGGTTTCTACAATGAGCAGTTCTTC. The whole variable domain, filled in from reference TRBV5-1 and TRBJ2-1, reads KAGVTQTPRYLIKTRGQQVTLSCSPISGHRSVSWYQQTPGQGLQFLFEYFSETQRNKGNFPGRFSGRQFSNSRSEMNVSTLELGDSALYLCASSLRGTGFYNEQFFGPGTRLTVL.

This rearrangement joins TRBV19 to TRBJ2-3, with 10 nucleotides matching TRBD2. Looked up from germline, CDR1 is LNHDA and CDR2 is SQIVND (reference sequence). The ends lost 3 bases at V and 4 bases at J; junction bases unmatched: 4. The CDR3 runs 15 residues. The DNA of the CDR3 is TGTGCCAGTAGTATTCATAGCGGGGGGCCAGATACGCAGTATTTT. As protein: CASSIHSGGPDTQYF.

The rearrangement links TRBV20-1 to TRBJ2-1; 10 bases match TRBD1. Germline-derived CDR1 and CDR2 are DFQATT and SNEGSKA (reference sequence). The CDR3 covers 13 residues. The J segment lost 8 bases and the V segment lost 3 bases, leaving 4 bases of the junction unmatched. CDR3 amino acids: CSASIGQGDEQFF. CDR3 bases: TGCAGTGCTAGTATTGGACAGGGGGATGAGCAGTTCTTC.

This clonotype was recorded many times. V and J are TRBV5-1 and TRBJ2-3; D may correspond to TRBD1 or TRBD2 (7 bases each). Germline assignment: CDR1 SGHRS and CDR2 YFSETQ. V was trimmed by 0 bases and J by 1 base, leaving 15 bases between them. The length of the CDR3 is 17 residues. In DNA form, the CDR3 reads TGCGCCAGCAGCTTGGCGGGGGGACAGATCGGCACAGATACGCAGTATTTT. Protein product: CASSLAGGQIGTDTQYF. Filled out from reference TRBV5-1 and TRBJ2-3, the complete variable domain reads KAGVTQTPRYLIKTRGQQVTLSCSPISGHRSVSWYQQTPGQGLQFLFEYFSETQRNKGNFPGRFSGRQFSNSRSEMNVSTLELGDSALYLCASSLAGGQIGTDTQYFGPGTRLTVL.

This clonotype has a handful of counts. The gene calls are TRBV21-1 and TRBJ2-1; TRBD2, the table's D call, was not compared with the DNA. TRBV21-1 is a pseudogene. This CDR3 is built from 13 residues. For the CDR3, the DNA is TGTGCCAAAGCAAAGGCGGGCTACAATGAGCAGTTCTTC. Protein product: CAKAKAGYNEQFF.